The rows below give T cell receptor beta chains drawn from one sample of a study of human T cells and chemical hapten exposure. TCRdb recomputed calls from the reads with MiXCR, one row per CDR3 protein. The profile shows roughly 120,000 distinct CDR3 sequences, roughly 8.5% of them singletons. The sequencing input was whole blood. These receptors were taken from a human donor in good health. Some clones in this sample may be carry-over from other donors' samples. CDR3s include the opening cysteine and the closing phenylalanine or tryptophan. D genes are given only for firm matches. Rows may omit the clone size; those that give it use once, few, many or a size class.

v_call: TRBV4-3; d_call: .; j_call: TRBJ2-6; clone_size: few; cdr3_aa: CASSQSSRGANVLTF; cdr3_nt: TGCGCCAGCAGCCAAAGTTCGCGGGGGGCCAACGTCCTGACTTTC
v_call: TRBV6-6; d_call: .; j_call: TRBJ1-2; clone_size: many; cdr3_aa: CASSRDSVAYGYTF; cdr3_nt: TGTGCCAGCAGTCGCGACAGCGTTGCCTATGGCTACACCTTC
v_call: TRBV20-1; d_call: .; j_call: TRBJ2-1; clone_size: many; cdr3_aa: CSPDYATIYNEQFF; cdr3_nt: TGCAGTCCGGACTACGCGACTATATACAATGAGCAGTTCTTC
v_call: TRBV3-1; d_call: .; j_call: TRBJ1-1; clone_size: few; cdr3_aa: CASSQETAATLNTEAFF; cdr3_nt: TGTGCCAGCAGCCAAGAAACGGCAGCCACTCTGAACACTGAAGCTTTCTTT
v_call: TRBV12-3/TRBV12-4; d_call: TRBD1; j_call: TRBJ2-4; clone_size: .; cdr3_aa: CASGDREFKNIQYF; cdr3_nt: TGTGCCAGCGGGGACAGGGAGTTCAAAAACATTCAGTACTTC
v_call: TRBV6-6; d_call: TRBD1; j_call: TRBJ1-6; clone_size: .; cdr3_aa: CASTEGGQGFNNSPLHF; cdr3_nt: TGTGCCAGCACCGAAGGGGGACAGGGTTTCAATAATTCACCCCTCCACTTT
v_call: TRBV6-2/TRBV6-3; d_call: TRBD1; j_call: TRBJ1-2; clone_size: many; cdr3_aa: CASSRTGSRSNYGYTF; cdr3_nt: TGTGCCAGCAGTCGGACAGGGAGTCGGTCCAACTATGGCTACACCTTC
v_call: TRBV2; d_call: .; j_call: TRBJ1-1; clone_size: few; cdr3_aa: CASRENTEAFF; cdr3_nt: TGTGCCAGCAGGGAAAACACTGAAGCTTTCTTT
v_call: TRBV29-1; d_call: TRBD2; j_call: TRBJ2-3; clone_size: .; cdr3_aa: CSVNAGGGGDTQYF; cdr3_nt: TGCAGCGTTAATGCGGGGGGCGGGGGAGATACGCAGTATTTT
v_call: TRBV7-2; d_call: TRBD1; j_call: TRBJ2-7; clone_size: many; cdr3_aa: CASSLAGQGAGEQYF; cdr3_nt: TGTGCCAGCAGCTTAGCAGGCCAGGGGGCCGGGGAGCAGTACTTC
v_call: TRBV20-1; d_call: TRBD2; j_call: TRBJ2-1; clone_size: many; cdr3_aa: CSASLAGAWYNEQFF; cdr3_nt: TGCAGTGCTAGCTTAGCGGGAGCGTGGTACAATGAGCAGTTCTTC
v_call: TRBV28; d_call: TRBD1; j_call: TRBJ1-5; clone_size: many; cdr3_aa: CASSLTGGGNQPQHF; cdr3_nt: TGTGCCAGCAGTTTGACAGGGGGAGGCAATCAGCCCCAGCATTTT
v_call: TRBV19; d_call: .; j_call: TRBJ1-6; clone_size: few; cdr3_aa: CASSIRQGRGNSPLHF; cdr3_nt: TGTGCCAGTAGTATTCGTCAGGGGCGAGGTAATTCACCCCTCCACTTT
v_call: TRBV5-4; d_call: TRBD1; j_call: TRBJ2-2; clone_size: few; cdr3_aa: CASSWRDRDTGELFF; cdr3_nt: TGTGCCAGCAGCTGGCGGGACAGGGACACCGGGGAGCTGTTTTTT
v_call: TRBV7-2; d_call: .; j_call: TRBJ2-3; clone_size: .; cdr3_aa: CASSFRAWSTDTQYF; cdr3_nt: TGTGCCAGCAGCTTCCGCGCCTGGAGCACAGATACGCAGTATTTT
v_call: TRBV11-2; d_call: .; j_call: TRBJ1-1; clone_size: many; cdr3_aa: CASSSLVQRGTFF; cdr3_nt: TGTGCCAGCAGCTCCCTGGTGCAAAGGGGGACTTTCTTT
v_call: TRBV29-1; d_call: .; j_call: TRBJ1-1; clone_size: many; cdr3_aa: CSVGEPMNTEAFF; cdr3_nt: TGCAGCGTTGGTGAGCCGATGAACACTGAAGCTTTCTTT
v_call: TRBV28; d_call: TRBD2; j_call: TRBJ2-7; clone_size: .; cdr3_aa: CASSSPVRLAGADEQYF; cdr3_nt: TGTGCCAGCAGTTCCCCCGTGAGACTAGCGGGAGCGGACGAGCAGTACTTC
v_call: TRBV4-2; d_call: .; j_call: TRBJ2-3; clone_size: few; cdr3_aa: CASSQDGAGTDTQYF; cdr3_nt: TGTGCCAGCAGCCAAGATGGAGCGGGCACAGATACGCAGTATTTT
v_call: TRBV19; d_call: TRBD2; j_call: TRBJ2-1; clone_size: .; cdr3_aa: CASSIGTSGYNEQFF; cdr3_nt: TGTGCCAGTAGTATAGGCACTAGCGGATACAATGAGCAGTTCTTC
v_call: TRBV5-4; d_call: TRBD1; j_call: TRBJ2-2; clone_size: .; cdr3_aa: CASSSGTVNTGELFF; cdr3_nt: TGTGCCAGCAGCTCCGGGACAGTGAACACCGGGGAGCTGTTTTTT
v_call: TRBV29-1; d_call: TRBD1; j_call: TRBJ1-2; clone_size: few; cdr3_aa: CSAENFTGGAFYGYTF; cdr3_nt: TGCAGCGCTGAAAATTTTACAGGGGGCGCCTTCTATGGCTACACCTTC
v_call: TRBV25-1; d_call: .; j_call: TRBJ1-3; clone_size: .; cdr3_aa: CASSLGGNSGNTIYF; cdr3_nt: TGTGCCAGCAGCCTGGGGGGCAACTCTGGAAACACCATATATTTT
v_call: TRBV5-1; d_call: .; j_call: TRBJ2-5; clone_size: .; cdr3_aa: CASSPGTESLQETQYF; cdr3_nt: TGCGCCAGCAGCCCGGGGACCGAGTCACTCCAAGAGACCCAGTACTTC
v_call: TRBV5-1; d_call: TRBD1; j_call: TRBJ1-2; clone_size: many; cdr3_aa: CASSSGGYGYTF; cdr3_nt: TGCGCCAGCAGTTCAGGGGGCTATGGCTACACCTTC
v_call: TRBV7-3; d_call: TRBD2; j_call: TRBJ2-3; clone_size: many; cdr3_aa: CASSPGGVPDTQYF; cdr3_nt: TGTGCCAGCAGCCCCGGGGGGGTCCCAGATACGCAGTATTTT
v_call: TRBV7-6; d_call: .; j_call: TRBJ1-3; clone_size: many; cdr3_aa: CASSSGNTIYF; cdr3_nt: TGTGCCAGCAGCTCTGGAAACACCATATATTTT
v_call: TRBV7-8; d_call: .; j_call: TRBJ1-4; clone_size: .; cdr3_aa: CASSYRTNEKLFF; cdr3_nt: TGTGCCAGCAGCTATCGGACTAATGAAAAACTGTTTTTT
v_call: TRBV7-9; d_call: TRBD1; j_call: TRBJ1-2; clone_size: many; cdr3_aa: CASIQGGFLPSGYTF; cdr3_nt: TGTGCCAGCATCCAGGGGGGATTTCTACCCAGCGGCTACACCTTC
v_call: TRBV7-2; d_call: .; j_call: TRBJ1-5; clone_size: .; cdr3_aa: CASSAYGQPQHF; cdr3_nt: TGTGCCAGCAGCGCGTATGGTCAGCCCCAGCATTTT